Included here is one T cell receptor (beta chain) sequence, with context. This clonotype has more than one count but fewer than ten. It has no known antigen specificity. No qualities accompany the bases; no much larger clone lies one base away. Library creation used PCR. Sequenced on an Illumina HiSeq 2500. TCR library preparation used molecular barcoding, with unique molecular identifiers applied to normalize quantification of the TCRbeta repertoire. TCRdb cleaned the public reads at Q25 with fastp, built clones with MiXCR and kept in-frame beta chains. Entries that share a CDR3 protein sequence are merged under the most common genes and DNA. Within this sample are about 420,000 distinct CDR3 sequences, with about a sixth of them counted one time only. The ten largest clones take up approximately 29% of the sample. The sample belongs to a study of T-cell reconstitution after alpha-beta-depleted transplantation in children (dated by TCRdb to 2016 to 2017). Study-wide context: T-cell immune reconstitution after TCRalphabeta/CD19-depleted allogeneic hematopoietic cell transplantation in children was quantitatively tracked in the study by means of TCR repertoire profiling. The full study reports these points: In some patients, the high TCRbeta diversity seen at day 60 was put down to recipient T cells and intrathymic progenitors that had survived conditioning. Over the following months the frequencies of hyperexpanded clones went down, and after one year T-cell counts and TCRbeta diversity were mostly credited to newly produced T cells. The apparently early alphabetaT-cell count recovery about two months after transplant was reportedly dependent on only several hundred rapidly expanded clones derived from non-depleted graft cells.

The sample's treatment or condition label is to be understood as: allogeneic hematopoietic cell transplantation with graft depleted of TCRalphabeta T cells and CD19 B cells. TCRalphabeta/CD19-depleted allogeneic hematopoietic cell grafts were given to the transplant recipients, all of whom were children. The CDR3 runs 14 residues from the cysteine to the phenylalanine. Kept here is only the CDR3 DNA, which spans 42 bases and is read in frame from base 1. A distance of 14 bases separates the germline ends of V and J, which lose 4 bases and 4 bases respectively. CDR1 and CDR2 are drawn from the germline V gene (reference sequence): LGHDT, YNNKEL.

This specimen consisted of PBMCs, mostly from graft donor cells, obtained 360 days after TCRalphabeta/CD19-depleted stem cell transplant. This sequence originates from a boy younger than two who had a stem cell transplant for Wiskott-Aldrich syndrome, so the T cells may come from the graft donor. The chain was built from TRBV3-1 and TRBJ2-7, with the D gene possibly TRBD1 or TRBD2, each one fitting 5 bases. The bases read TGTGCCAGCAGCCGACAGTTAGAGGGATACGAGCAGTACTTC. This is translated as CASSRQLEGYEQYF.